These 30 T cell receptor beta chains originate from one sample sequenced in a study of blood T cell repertoires in COVID-19. TCRdb's table, derived via immunoSEQ multiplex PCR, lists solely in-frame clones and lacks some. The repertoire has 130,000 to 150,000 clones, 88% of them found once; the top ten carry roughly 1.6%. The specimen sequenced was peripheral blood. Receptor source: a woman in her fifties or sixties with acute or convalescent COVID-19.

This rearrangement joins TRBV5-4 to TRBJ2-1; a weak D match, TRBD2 (6 bases). CDR3 length equals 16 residues. The V end was cut by 0 bases, the J end by 0 bases, with 10 bases between. Germline V CDR1 and CDR2: SGHNT, YYREEE (reference sequence). The CDR3 DNA reads TGTGCCAGCAGCTTGGGCGGGGCGAGCTCCTACAATGAGCAGTTCTTC. It is translated as CASSLGGASSYNEQFF. Full variable domain (missing parts from reference TRBV5-4 and TRBJ2-1): ETGVTQSPTHLIKTRGQQVTLRCSSQSGHNTVSWYQQALGQGPQFIFQYYREEENGRGNFPPRFSGLQFPNYSSELNVNALELDDSALYLCASSLGGASSYNEQFFGPGTRLTVL.

The chain carries TRBV5-1 and TRBJ1-3; perhaps TRBD1 as D (5 bases). Trimming cost V 4 bases and J 2 bases, with 10 bases left between them. Germline CDR1 reads SGHRS; CDR2 reads YFSETQ. The CDR3 consists of 14 residues. The CDR3 DNA is TGCGCCAGCAGCCACGACAGAGCTGGAAACACCATATATTTT. This codes for CASSHDRAGNTIYF.

The rearrangement links TRBV28 to TRBJ2-5, with 7 bases lining up with TRBD1. Germline V gene sequence: CDR1 MDHEN, CDR2 SYDVKM. V lost 5 bases and J lost 4; bases outside the gene matches: 7. CDR3 length equals 14 residues. Written as DNA, the CDR3 is TGTGCCAGCAGTCCGGGACAGCCTTTAGAGACCCAGTACTTC. Translating gives CASSPGQPLETQYF.

This sequence joins TRBV15 and TRBJ1-2; TRBD1 matches at 10 bases. J gave up 3 bases and V 3 bases, and 7 bases lay outside the gene matches. Germline CDR1 is LNHNV and CDR2 is YYDKDF (reference sequence). The CDR3 runs to 16 residues. The CDR3 loop is CATSRAIGQGDYGYTF. The DNA of the CDR3 is TGTGCCACCAGCAGGGCTATTGGACAGGGGGACTATGGCTACACCTTC.

The rearrangement links TRBV9 to TRBJ2-7, with 8 bases matching TRBD1. The trim removed 4 bases at V and 5 bases at J, leaving 8 bases unmatched. Germline V gene data show CDR1 as SGDLS and CDR2 as YYNGEE. The CDR3 length is 14 residues. CDR3 nucleotide sequence: TGTGCCAGCAGCTCCAGGGGGCTGTGGGACGAGCAGTACTTC. Residues: CASSSRGLWDEQYF.

The rearrangement joins TRBV15 to TRBJ1-3; TRBD1 aligns across 7 bases. This CDR3 is 14 amino acids long. Germline assignment: CDR1 LNHNV and CDR2 YYDKDF (reference sequence). With 0 bases clipped from V and 8 bases from J, the junction kept 4 bases outside the gene matches. The CDR3 spells CATSRDRGADTIYF. CDR3 DNA sequence: TGTGCCACCAGCAGAGACAGGGGGGCAGACACCATATATTTT. Using reference TRBV15 and TRBJ1-3 for the parts outside the CDR3, the full variable domain is DAMVIQNPRYQVTQFGKPVTLSCSQTLNHNVMYWYQQKSSQAPKLLFHYYDKDFNNEADTPDNFQSRRPNTSFCFLDIRSPGLGDTAMYLCATSRDRGADTIYFGEGSWLTVV.

V gene TRBV11-3 combines with J gene TRBJ2-5; 8 bases align to TRBD1. Trimming at V came to 5 bases and at J to 2 bases, leaving 4 bases not matched to a gene. The germline V gene encodes CDR1 SGHNT and CDR2 YENEEA. The CDR3 consists of 14 residues. CDR3 region: CASSPGTGQETQYF. The CDR3 nucleotides are TGTGCCAGCAGCCCCGGGACAGGACAAGAGACCCAGTACTTC.

The genes are TRBV7-9 and TRBJ2-5, with D hard to call. The CDR3 totals 11 residues. The V gene lost 5 bases and the J gene lost 4 bases, with 5 bases spanning the gap. CDR1 is SEHNR, CDR2 FQNEAQ, per germline (reference sequence). The chain's CDR3 is CASSISETQYF. CDR3 nucleotides: TGTGCCAGCAGCATCTCAGAGACCCAGTACTTC.

DNA for the CDR3: TGTGCCAGCAGCCAGGACAGGGGACACTATGGCTACACCTTC. Its protein is CASSQDRGHYGYTF. The chain uses TRBV4-2 and TRBJ1-2; 9 bases line up with TRBD1. CDR1 LGHNA and CDR2 YNFKEQ come from the germline V gene. Trimming removed 3 bases from V and 3 bases from J; junction bases left unmatched: 2. CDR3 size: 14 residues.

The rearrangement links TRBV6-1 to TRBJ1-5; TRBD1 might be the D (5 bases). This CDR3 is built from 16 residues. V lost 4 bases to trimming and J lost 0 bases, with 13 bases between them. Germline V gene data show CDR1 as MNHNS and CDR2 as SASEGT. The CDR3 loop is CASSALRQISNQPQHF. CDR3 DNA: TGTGCCAGCAGTGCCCTCCGACAGATTAGCAATCAGCCCCAGCATTTT.

The CDR3 DNA sequence: TGCGCCAGCAGTGGGACAGGGCTCTTGACTGAAGCTTTCTTT. Amino acids: CASSGTGLLTEAFF. The V call is TRBV10-2, the J call TRBJ1-1, with TRBD1 matching over 8 bases. This CDR3 region has 14 residues. The V segment lost 4 bases and the J segment 5 bases; nucleotides outside the gene matches: 6. Germline assignment: CDR1 WSHSY and CDR2 SAAADI.

The genes are TRBV5-1 and TRBJ2-3; D possibly corresponds to TRBD1 (6 bases). From germline, CDR1 is SGHRS and CDR2 YFSETQ. The CDR3 has 17 residues. Deletions cut 3 bases from V and 0 bases from J, with 17 bases between. The CDR3: CASSSWAFTGSTDTQYF. CDR3 coding DNA: TGCGCCAGCAGCTCATGGGCGTTTACAGGGAGCACAGATACGCAGTATTTT.

The CDR3 DNA sequence: TGTGCCAGCAGCTTAGTACAGGGTAGCACCGGGGAGCTGTTTTTT. Its protein is CASSLVQGSTGELFF. The rearrangement uses TRBV7-3 and TRBJ2-2; D may be TRBD1 (6 bases). Germline loops: CDR1 SGHTA, CDR2 FQGTGA. V was pared by 2 bases and J by 4 bases, with 11 bases between. This CDR3 is built from 15 residues.

The chain couples TRBV4-1 to TRBJ1-1, with D possibly being TRBD1 (5 bases). With 0 bases removed from V and 6 bases from J, the gap between germline ends came to 14 bases. Germline V lookup: CDR1 MGHRA, CDR2 YSYEKL. This CDR3 comprises 15 residues. The CDR3 spells CASSQDRKGRSEAFF. In DNA, the CDR3 is TGCGCCAGCAGCCAAGATCGTAAGGGGAGGTCTGAAGCTTTCTTT.

This chain joins TRBV18 and TRBJ1-1; TRBD1 agrees at 11 bases. Germline CDR1 KGHSH, CDR2 LQKENI. The CDR3 has 15 amino acids. Trimming at V came to 2 bases and at J to 7 bases, leaving 6 bases not matched to a gene. The CDR3 sequence is CASSPAGQGADEAFF. The DNA of the CDR3 is TGTGCCAGCTCACCAGCCGGACAGGGGGCCGATGAAGCTTTCTTT. The entire variable domain, with the rest obtained from reference TRBV18 and TRBJ1-1, is as follows: NAGVMQNPRHLVRRRGQEARLRCSPMKGHSHVYWYRQLPEEGLKFMVYLQKENIIDESGMPKERFSAEFPKEGPSILRIQQVVRGDSAAYFCASSPAGQGADEAFFGQGTRLTVV.

V and J are TRBV9 and TRBJ2-6, with a weak D call TRBD1 (6 bases). CDR3 length: 15 residues. The V end lost 3 bases, the J end lost 1 base, and 8 bases lay between the germline ends. Germline V gene sequence: CDR1 SGDLS, CDR2 YYNGEE. CDR3 coding DNA: TGTGCCAGCAGCGGCCAGGGGTCTGGGGCCAACGTCCTGACTTTC. It yields the protein CASSGQGSGANVLTF.

The V gene is TRBV27, the J gene TRBJ2-7; 7 nucleotides agree with TRBD1. CDR1 is MNHEY, CDR2 SMNVEV, per germline (reference sequence). V gave up 5 bases and J gave up 2 bases; unmatched junction bases: 9. The CDR3 totals 15 residues. For the CDR3, the DNA is TGTGCCAGCAGTGTGACAGGGACCTTAACCTACGAGCAGTACTTC. Protein product: CASSVTGTLTYEQYF.

V and J are TRBV4-1 and TRBJ2-5; 8 nucleotides line up with TRBD1. CDR3 length equals 14 residues. J gave up 1 base and V 4 bases, and 2 bases lay outside the gene matches. Germline CDR1 and CDR2: MGHRA and YSYEKL. In DNA form, the CDR3 reads TGCGCCAGCAGCCCAACAGGGGGCCAAGAGACCCAGTACTTC. Amino acids: CASSPTGGQETQYF.

This chain connects TRBV9 to TRBJ1-5; 9 nucleotides align to TRBD1. The CDR3 spans 14 residues. Germline V gives CDR1 SGDLS, CDR2 YYNGEE. Unmatched junction bases numbered 5, after V lost 3 bases and J lost 7 bases. The CDR3 protein is CASSGGQGEQPQHF. The CDR3 bases are TGTGCCAGCAGCGGGGGACAGGGTGAACAGCCCCAGCATTTT.

The chain employs TRBV5-1 and TRBJ1-5; D is possibly TRBD1 (5 bases). This CDR3 spans 16 amino acids. V lost 4 bases and J lost 5, with 19 bases in between. Looked up from germline, CDR1 is SGHRS and CDR2 is YFSETQ. CDR3 in amino acids: CASSPWGGVDDQPQHF. As DNA, the CDR3 is TGCGCCAGCAGCCCCTGGGGCGGGGTTGATGATCAGCCCCAGCATTTT.

The chain employs TRBV5-1 and TRBJ1-2; TRBD1 aligns across 8 bases. Germline loops: CDR1 SGHRS, CDR2 YFSETQ. CDR3 size: 15 residues. Losses at the gene ends were 4 bases for V and 7 bases for J; bases not matched to a gene: 12. The CDR3 DNA reads as TGCGCCAGCAGCCCCGGACAGGGTCGGGTTAGTGGCTACACCTTC. Translated: CASSPGQGRVSGYTF.

The chain employs TRBV5-1 and TRBJ1-1, with D perhaps TRBD1 (6 bases). CDR3 length: 16 amino acids. V lost 0 bases, J lost 6 bases, and 18 bases lay in between. The germline gives CDR1 SGHRS, CDR2 YFSETQ. CDR3 region: CASSLDGTPQGAEAFF. As DNA, the CDR3 is TGCGCCAGCAGCTTGGATGGGACACCTCAAGGCGCTGAAGCTTTCTTT.

The CDR3 DNA follows: TGTGCCAGCAGCTGGGGACAGGGATCGAGAGAGACCCAGTACTTC. Translated, it gives CASSWGQGSRETQYF. The chain recombines TRBV7-2 with TRBJ2-5; 9 bases are a match to TRBD1. Per germline, CDR1 SGHTA and CDR2 FQGNSA. The CDR3 covers 15 residues. V lost 4 bases, J lost 4 bases, and 7 bases stayed unmatched.

This clone was detected a few times. This sequence joins TRBV12-5 and TRBJ1-1; D unclear. Germline CDR1 reads LGHNT; CDR2 reads FRNRAP. V was pared by 6 bases and J by 0 bases, with 17 bases between. This CDR3 is 16 amino acids long. Here the CDR3 reads CASGHPPDNMNTEAFF. The CDR3 bases are TGTGCTAGTGGCCATCCACCCGACAACATGAACACTGAAGCTTTCTTT.

The count of this clone is one. Written as DNA, the CDR3 is TGTGCCAGCAGCAGCGGGAGCCCCCCAGATACGCAGTATTTT. This translates into CASSSGSPPDTQYF. The chain uses TRBV2 and TRBJ2-3, with 8 bases that match TRBD2. The germline gives CDR1 SNHLY, CDR2 FYNNEI. The CDR3 has 14 amino acids. After removal of 6 bases from V and 4 bases from J, the junction contained 6 bases not matched to a gene.

V usage is TRBV4-1 and J usage is TRBJ2-6; no reliable D call. The germline V gene encodes CDR1 MGHRA and CDR2 YSYEKL. Trimming stripped 1 base from V and 7 bases from J, with 11 bases between. CDR3 size: 15 residues. The CDR3 DNA reads as TGCGCCAGCAGCCAAGTTCTAGGCGTAGCCAACGTCCTGACTTTC. Translated, it gives CASSQVLGVANVLTF.

J is TRBJ2-7 and V is TRBV19, with TRBD2 identical over 7 bases. CDR1 is LNHDA and CDR2 is SQIVND in the germline V gene (reference sequence). Unmatched junction bases numbered 10, after V lost 6 bases and J lost 5 bases. The CDR3 extends over 14 amino acids. The CDR3 bases are TGTGCCAGTAGCTGGCGGGAGAAAGGGCACGAGCAGTACTTC. The encoded protein is CASSWREKGHEQYF.

The chain recombines TRBV19 with TRBJ1-2; TRBD1 is a possible D gene (6 bases). This CDR3 comprises 15 residues. Germline V gives CDR1 LNHDA, CDR2 SQIVND (reference sequence). V lost 5 bases, J lost 8 bases, and 21 bases lay in between. CDR3 nucleotides: TGTGCCAGTAGTTCTGCGACAGGCGTACGAGGGGGCTACACCTTC. Amino acids: CASSSATGVRGGYTF.

This chain joins TRBV30 and TRBJ1-1, with unresolved D. This CDR3 has 14 amino acids. V gave up 8 bases and J gave up 4 bases, with 20 bases separating them. Germline V gene sequence: CDR1 GTSNPN, CDR2 SVGIG (reference sequence). Here the CDR3 DNA reads TGTGCCCAGTCCGGAGAGGGAGGGTTCACTGAAGCTTTCTTT. The encoded protein is CAQSGEGGFTEAFF.

The rearrangement uses TRBV6-5 and TRBJ2-3; a possible D gene is TRBD1 (5 bases). The CDR3 consists of 14 residues. Germline CDR1 reads MNHEY; CDR2 reads SVGAGI. V was clipped by 5 bases and J by 4 bases, with 13 bases between them. The CDR3 spells CASSPDSGPDTQYF. The DNA for the CDR3 is TGTGCCAGCAGTCCCGACAGTGGGCCAGATACGCAGTATTTT.